This TCR beta chain was sequenced in a study of vaccination and CD4 T cells after COVID-19. Study-wide background: Recovered-phase convalescent patients showed SARS-CoV-2 positivity by nasal swab PCR; about ten were mild, one severe.

Sequenced with the Oncomine TCR Beta short-read assay was DNA taken from cultured CD4+ T cells. TCRdb itself ran the PCR reads through MiXCR, one entry per CDR3 protein. The sample has under 15,000 distinct CDR3 sequences; 50% to 60% are singletons. Stated treatment: roughly ten-day PBMC culture with coronavirus spike peptide pools or control peptides (ViraFEST assay). This clonotype has a handful of counts. Its antigen is undetermined. Germline-derived CDR1 and CDR2 are MDHEN and SYDVKM. The CDR3 contains 15 residues. V gave up 4 bases and J gave up 4 bases; unmatched junction bases: 5. The TCR sequence derives from a human donor who had recovered from COVID-19. The J gene is TRBJ2-5, the V gene TRBV28; TRBD1 aligns across 11 bases. Sequencing was done on a sample of CD4+ T cells from blood, cultured in vitro. The CDR3 DNA follows: TGTGCCAGCAGTTCAGGACAGGGGGCCTCAGAGACCCAGTACTTC. It codes for CASSSGQGASETQYF.